This TCR beta chain was retrieved from a study of T cell responses to AZD1222 COVID-19 vaccine. Study findings and constraints: Sampled repertoires all dated from after the peak T cell response.

Assay: immunoSEQ multiplex PCR; the TCRdb copy retains only in-frame clones and omits some. The table lists around 130,000 clones, more than 80% of them singletons. Only a few counts were recorded for this clone. Antigen specificity is unknown. This sample comprised peripheral blood, obtained 28 days after the second dose of the MenACWY control vaccine. This sequence was found in an adult who received the MenACWY meningococcal vaccine as a control.

The CDR3 DNA reads as TGCGCCAGCAGCTTTGGGGGACGTGGCTATGGCTACACCTTC. Protein: CASSFGGRGYGYTF. The chain carries TRBV5-1 and TRBJ1-2, with D possibly being TRBD1 (5 bases). Germline V lookup: CDR1 SGHRS, CDR2 YFSETQ. V lost 2 bases and J 4 bases, leaving 12 bases between the germline ends. There are 14 residues in the CDR3.